The present entry profiles one T cell receptor (beta chain) with its context. The germline CDR1 and CDR2 sequences are SGHNT and YENEEA. The CDR3 sequence is 13 residues long. V gave up 3 bases and J gave up 7 bases, with 9 bases separating them. Generated by immunoSEQ multiplex PCR, the TCRdb table keeps only in-frame clones and is missing some. Of 50,000 to 65,000 clones listed, around 91% are singletons. This sample stems from a study of T cell changes during pregnancy in multiple sclerosis. This clonotype was sampled from a female donor in good health, enrolled as a control in a pregnancy study. Specimen: peripheral blood, collected in the third trimester of pregnancy. This chain joins TRBV11-3 and TRBJ2-2; no firm D call. The CDR3 sequence: CASSFEYGGELFF. CDR3 DNA: TGTGCCAGCAGCTTCGAGTACGGCGGGGAGCTGTTTTTT.